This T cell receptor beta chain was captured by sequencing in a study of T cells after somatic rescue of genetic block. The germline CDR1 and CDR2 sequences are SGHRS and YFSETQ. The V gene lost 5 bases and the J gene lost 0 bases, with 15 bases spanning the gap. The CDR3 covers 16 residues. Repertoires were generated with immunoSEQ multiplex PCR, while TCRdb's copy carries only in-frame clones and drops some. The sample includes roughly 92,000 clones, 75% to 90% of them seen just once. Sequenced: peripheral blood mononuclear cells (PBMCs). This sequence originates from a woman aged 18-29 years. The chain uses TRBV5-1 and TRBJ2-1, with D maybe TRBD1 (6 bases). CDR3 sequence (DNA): TGCGCCAGCAGTTCAGGCGCGGACAGCTCCTACAATGAGCAGTTCTTC. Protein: CASSSGADSSYNEQFF.